The 9 T cell receptor beta chains reported below all come from one sample, sequenced in a study of blood T cell repertoires in COVID-19. Using immunoSEQ multiplex PCR, the repertoire was profiled, and TCRdb retains in-frame clones only, with some absent. This table has 100,000 to 150,000 clones, around 90% appearing once. Sequencing was carried out using peripheral blood. The receptors originated from a man in his fifties or sixties with COVID-19, enrolled during active disease.

The chain recombines TRBV6-4 with TRBJ1-3, with 7 bases identical to TRBD1. Trimming removed 4 bases from V and 0 bases from J; junction bases left unmatched: 6. The CDR3 consists of 16 residues. Germline V CDR1 and CDR2: MRHNA, SNTAGT. CDR3 region: CASSARQGASGNTIYF. CDR3 sequence (DNA): TGTGCCAGCAGTGCCCGACAGGGAGCCTCTGGAAACACCATATATTTT.

The chain couples TRBV3-1 (or the pseudogene TRBV3-2) to TRBJ2-5, with 9 bases aligning to TRBD2. This CDR3 region has 17 residues. V shed 1 base, J shed 5 bases, and the junction held 11 bases outside the gene matches. Germline CDR1 and CDR2: LGHDT and YNNKEL (reference sequence). This CDR3 is CASSQGLASGTRETQYF. CDR3 coding DNA: TGTGCCAGCAGCCAAGGTCTGGCTAGCGGGACTCGGGAGACCCAGTACTTC.

The J gene is TRBJ1-5, the V gene TRBV19; perhaps TRBD1 as D (5 bases). V was shortened by 3 bases and J by 3 bases, with 9 bases between the two germline ends. The CDR3 contains 14 residues. The germline V gene encodes CDR1 LNHDA and CDR2 SQIVND (reference sequence). The CDR3 reads CASSMTDINQPQHF. The CDR3 nucleotides read TGTGCCAGTAGTATGACAGACATCAATCAGCCCCAGCATTTT.

The J gene is TRBJ2-7, the V gene TRBV6-2 or TRBV6-3; the match to TRBD2 covers 9 bases. V trimming: 2 bases; J trimming: 4 bases; junction bases outside the gene matches: 6. In germline, CDR1 is MNHEY, CDR2 SVGEGT. CDR3 length equals 15 residues. The CDR3 here is CASSYGGAGGYEQYF. DNA for the CDR3: TGTGCCAGCAGTTACGGCGGGGCGGGAGGGTACGAGCAGTACTTC.

V usage is TRBV3-1 (or the pseudogene TRBV3-2) and J usage is TRBJ1-2, with 12 bases fitting TRBD1. The CDR3 loop spans 15 amino acids. With 4 bases clipped from V and 7 bases from J, the junction kept 7 bases outside the gene matches. Germline CDR1 is LGHDT and CDR2 is YNNKEL (reference sequence). CDR3 bases: TGTGCCAGCAGCCCCCCGGGACAGGGGGCTTCTGGCTACACCTTC. Translation: CASSPPGQGASGYTF.

This sequence joins TRBV29-1 and TRBJ2-6; TRBD1 agrees at 7 bases. Germline CDR1 and CDR2: SQVTM and ANQGSEA. V lost 6 bases to trimming and J lost 0 bases; unmatched junction nucleotides: 11. The CDR3 loop spans 17 amino acids. This CDR3 reads CSVSPGQWSSGANVLTF. In DNA, the CDR3 is TGCAGCGTCTCCCCGGGACAGTGGAGCTCTGGGGCCAACGTCCTGACTTTC. Using reference TRBV29-1 and TRBJ2-6 for the parts outside the CDR3, the full variable domain is SAVISQKPSRDICQRGTSLTIQCQVDSQVTMMFWYRQQPGQSLTLIATANQGSEATYESGFVIDKFPISRPNLTFSTLTVSNMSPEDSSIYLCSVSPGQWSSGANVLTFGAGSRLTVL.

The chain combines TRBV7-9 with TRBJ2-5; TRBD1 matches at 9 bases. This CDR3 region has 15 residues. The germline V gene encodes CDR1 SEHNR and CDR2 FQNEAQ (reference sequence). J lost 5 bases, V lost 5 bases, and 9 bases had no gene match. The CDR3 region is CASSPRDRAYETQYF. CDR3 bases: TGTGCCAGCAGCCCCCGGGACAGGGCATATGAGACCCAGTACTTC. Drawing the rest from reference TRBV7-9 and TRBJ2-5, the complete variable domain is DTGVSQNPRHKITKRGQNVTFRCDPISEHNRLYWYRQTLGQGPEFLTYFQNEAQLEKSRLLSDRFSAERPKGSFSTLEIQRTEQGDSAMYLCASSPRDRAYETQYFGPGTRLLVL.

V gene TRBV10-3 combines with J gene TRBJ2-3, with 10 bases aligning to TRBD2. Germline V gene lookup returns CDR1 ENHRY and CDR2 SYGVKD. This CDR3 has 13 residues. Trimming at V came to 9 bases and at J to 3 bases, leaving 3 bases not matched to a gene. The CDR3 loop reads CAILAGGTDTQYF. The CDR3 bases are TGTGCCATTTTAGCGGGAGGAACAGATACGCAGTATTTT.

This clone has a single count. The chain has TRBV10-3 and TRBJ2-3; 8 bases are a match to TRBD1. The trim removed 3 bases at V and 1 base at J, leaving 3 bases unmatched. Germline V lookup: CDR1 ENHRY, CDR2 SYGVKD. The CDR3 loop spans 15 amino acids. The chain's CDR3 is CAISEDRGRTDTQYF. The CDR3 nucleotides are TGTGCCATCAGTGAAGACAGGGGTCGCACAGATACGCAGTATTTT.